This TCR beta chain was retrieved from a study of T cell changes during pregnancy in multiple sclerosis. Per the germline V gene, CDR1 is SGHVS and CDR2 is FQNEAQ. This CDR3 is 12 amino acids long. V was shortened by 6 bases and J by 2 bases, with 6 bases between the two germline ends. This table comes from immunoSEQ multiplex PCR, and its TCRdb copy is limited to in-frame clones, with some not included. The sample has roughly 40,000 clones, nearly 90% seen once. This receptor was obtained from a female donor with multiple sclerosis, enrolled in a pregnancy study. The chain couples TRBV7-8 to TRBJ2-3; D unclear. The material sequenced was CD8+ T cells from peripheral blood mononuclear cells, taken in the first trimester of pregnancy. The CDR3: CASRGTTDTQYF. The CDR3 DNA reads as TGTGCCAGCAGGGGCACCACAGATACGCAGTATTTT. Full variable domain (missing parts from reference TRBV7-8 and TRBJ2-3): GAGVSQSPRYKVAKRGQDVALRCDPISGHVSLFWYQQALGQGPEFLTYFQNEAQLDKSGLPSDRFFAERPEGSVSTLKIQRTQQEDSAVYLCASRGTTDTQYFGPGTRLTVL.